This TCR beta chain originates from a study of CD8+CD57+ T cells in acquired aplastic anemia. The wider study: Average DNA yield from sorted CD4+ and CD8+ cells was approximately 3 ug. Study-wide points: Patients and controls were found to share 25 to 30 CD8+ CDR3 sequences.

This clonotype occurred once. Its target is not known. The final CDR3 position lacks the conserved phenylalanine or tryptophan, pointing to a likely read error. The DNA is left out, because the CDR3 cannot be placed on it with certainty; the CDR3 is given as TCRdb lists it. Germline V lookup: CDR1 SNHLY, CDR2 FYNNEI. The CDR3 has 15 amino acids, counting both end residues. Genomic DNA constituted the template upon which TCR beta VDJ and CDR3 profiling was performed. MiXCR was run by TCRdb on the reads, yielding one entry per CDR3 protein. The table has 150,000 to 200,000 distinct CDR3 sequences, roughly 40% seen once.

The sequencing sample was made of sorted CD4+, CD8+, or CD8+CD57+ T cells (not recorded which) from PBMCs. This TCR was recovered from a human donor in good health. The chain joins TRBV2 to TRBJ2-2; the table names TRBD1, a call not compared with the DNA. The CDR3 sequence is CASRSQGVDTGEPFL.